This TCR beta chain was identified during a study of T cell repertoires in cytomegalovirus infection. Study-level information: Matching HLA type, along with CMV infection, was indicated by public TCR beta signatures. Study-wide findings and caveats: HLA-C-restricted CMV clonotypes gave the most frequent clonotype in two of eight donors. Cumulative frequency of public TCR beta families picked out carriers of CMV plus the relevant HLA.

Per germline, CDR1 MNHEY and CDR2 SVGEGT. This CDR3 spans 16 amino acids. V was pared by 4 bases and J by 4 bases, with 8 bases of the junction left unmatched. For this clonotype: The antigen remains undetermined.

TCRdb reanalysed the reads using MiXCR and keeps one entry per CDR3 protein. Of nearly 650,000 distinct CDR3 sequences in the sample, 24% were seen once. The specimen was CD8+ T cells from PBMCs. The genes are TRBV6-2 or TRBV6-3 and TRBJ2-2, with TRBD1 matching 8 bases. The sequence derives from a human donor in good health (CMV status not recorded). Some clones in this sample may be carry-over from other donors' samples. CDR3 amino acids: CASSWGQAWGTGELFF. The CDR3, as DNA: TGTGCCAGCAGTTGGGGACAGGCTTGGGGCACCGGGGAGCTGTTTTTT.